This T cell receptor (beta chain) was identified in a study of post-analysis software for immune sequencing data. Study overall: Included courses were relapsing-remitting and secondary progressive multiple sclerosis; progressive-relapsing multiple sclerosis was also included. General study results and limits: Strong co-clustering by F measure was seen for same-batch samples. With TRBV5-6, TRBV5-1 and TRBV20-1 included, about five TRBV segments were more frequent in patients than in controls. When compared against controls, multiple sclerosis patients showed significantly lower normalized Chao1 diversity.

Per the germline V gene, CDR1 is MNHEY and CDR2 is SMNVEV (reference sequence). Trimming at V came to 8 bases and at J to 2 bases, leaving 5 bases not matched to a gene. This CDR3 has 14 residues. Comment on this clonotype: As yet, its antigen is unknown.

TCR beta libraries were prepared from cDNA with unique molecular identifiers. A population of roughly 0.85 to 10 million T cells gave rise to roughly 490,000 cDNA molecules. In TCRdb, the PCR reads were re-called with MiXCR into one record per CDR3 protein. Among about 770,000 distinct CDR3 sequences listed, roughly 46% were seen once. This receptor was obtained from a girl between 5 and 17 years old with multiple sclerosis. The source material was blood. This chain links TRBV27 with TRBJ2-3; 9 nucleotides line up with TRBD2. CDR3 nucleotides: TGTGCCAGCCAAACTAGCGGGTCCACAGATACGCAGTATTTT. The encoded protein is CASQTSGSTDTQYF.